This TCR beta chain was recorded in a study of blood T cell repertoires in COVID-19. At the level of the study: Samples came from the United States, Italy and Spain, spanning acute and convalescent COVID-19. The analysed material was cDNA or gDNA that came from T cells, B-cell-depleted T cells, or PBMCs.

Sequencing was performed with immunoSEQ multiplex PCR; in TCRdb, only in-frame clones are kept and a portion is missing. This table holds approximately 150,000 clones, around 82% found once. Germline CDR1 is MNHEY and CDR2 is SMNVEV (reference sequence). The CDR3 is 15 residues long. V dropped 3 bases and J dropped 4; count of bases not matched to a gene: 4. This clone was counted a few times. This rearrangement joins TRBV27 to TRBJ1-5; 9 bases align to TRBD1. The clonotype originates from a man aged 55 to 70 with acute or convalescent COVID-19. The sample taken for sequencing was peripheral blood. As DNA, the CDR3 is TGTGCCAGCAGTTTCCTCGGGACAGGGAATCAGCCCCAGCATTTT. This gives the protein CASSFLGTGNQPQHF.